The table lists the clone carrying this TCR beta chain with a few counts. For TCRbeta, the library was prepared with unique molecular identifiers. TCRdb redid the calling of the PCR reads with MiXCR, one entry per CDR3 protein. The data contain about 610,000 distinct CDR3 sequences, about 10% of them singletons. These data belong to a study of T-cell reconstitution after alpha-beta-depleted transplantation in children. Looked up from germline, CDR1 is SGHAT and CDR2 is FQDESV (reference sequence). Trimming removed 5 bases from V and 3 bases from J, with 11 bases in between. The CDR3 runs to 14 residues.

Sequencing was performed on PBMCs from the stem cell graft donor, taken from the stem cell graft. The V and J genes are TRBV11-1 and TRBJ1-5, with no clear D. This TCR derives from a human donor who donated a stem cell graft to a child with acute myeloid leukemia. CDR3: CASSPNGNNQPQHF. For the CDR3, the DNA is TGTGCCAGCAGCCCTAATGGGAACAATCAGCCCCAGCATTTT.